One and the same sample provided the 13 T cell receptor beta chains below, sequenced in a study of shared T cell receptors in the human thymus. Using immunoSEQ multiplex PCR, the repertoire was profiled, and TCRdb retains in-frame clones only, with some absent. This table has some 720,000 clones, roughly 88% appearing once. This sample also appeared in a second study, on human thymus T cells.

The sample taken for sequencing was thymocytes. The origin of the receptors is a boy in the first two years of life with a congenital heart defect.

This chain connects TRBV10-2 to TRBJ1-2; D possibly corresponds to TRBD1 (5 bases). The CDR3 runs 13 residues. Trimming took off 8 bases at V and 2 bases at J, with 12 bases between the two ends. In germline, CDR1 is WSHSY, CDR2 SAAADI. The CDR3 loop is CASLAGGNYGYTF. In DNA, the CDR3 is TGCGCCAGCCTAGCGGGGGGGAACTATGGCTACACCTTC.

This chain links TRBV10-3 with TRBJ2-3, with a tentative D call TRBD2 (6 bases). V lost 1 base, J lost 3 bases, and 17 bases lay in between. The CDR3 sequence is 17 residues long. CDR1 ENHRY and CDR2 SYGVKD come from the germline V gene. The CDR3 sequence: CAISEWGGTGATDTQYF. The DNA of the CDR3 is TGTGCCATCAGTGAGTGGGGCGGGACTGGGGCGACAGATACGCAGTATTTT.

The chain has TRBV27 and TRBJ2-7, with D possibly TRBD1 on 5 matching bases. Looked up from germline, CDR1 is MNHEY and CDR2 is SMNVEV (reference sequence). Trimming took off 5 bases at V and 0 bases at J, with 17 bases between the two ends. CDR3 length equals 16 residues. CDR3: CASSPGSESTSYEQYF. CDR3 DNA: TGTGCCAGCAGTCCAGGGTCCGAAAGTACCTCCTACGAGCAGTACTTC.

CDR3 DNA: TGTGCCAGCAGCTCGACAGGGGCACCCTACGAGCAGTACTTC. Translating it yields CASSSTGAPYEQYF. This chain uses TRBV7-9 with TRBJ2-7; 8 bases are a match to TRBD1. The length of the CDR3 is 14 residues. Germline CDR1 reads SEHNR; CDR2 reads FQNEAQ (reference sequence). V trimming: 4 bases; J trimming: 2 bases; junction bases outside the gene matches: 4.

This chain uses TRBV5-4 with TRBJ2-1; TRBD2 matches at 11 bases. CDR3 length equals 17 residues. V was pared by 0 bases and J by 5 bases, with 7 bases of the junction left unmatched. CDR1 SGHNT and CDR2 YYREEE come from the germline V gene (reference sequence). The CDR3 here is CASSLALAGGKNNEQFF. CDR3 bases: TGTGCCAGCAGCTTGGCCCTAGCGGGAGGCAAAAACAATGAGCAGTTCTTC.

The chain recombines TRBV4-2 with TRBJ2-1; a weak D match, TRBD2 (5 bases). The V end was cut by 4 bases, the J end by 0 bases, with 16 bases between. Germline V lookup: CDR1 LGHNA, CDR2 YNFKEQ. This CDR3 has 17 residues. The DNA for the CDR3 is TGTGCCAGCAGCCTCACCCTCAGCGGAAGCTCCTACAATGAGCAGTTCTTC. It yields the protein CASSLTLSGSSYNEQFF.

The rearrangement links TRBV29-1 to TRBJ2-6; 9 positions match TRBD2. This CDR3 contains 16 residues. With 2 bases clipped from V and 1 base from J, the junction kept 3 bases outside the gene matches. Germline V lookup: CDR1 SQVTM, CDR2 ANQGSEA. The CDR3 region has the DNA TGCAGCGTTGAAATAGCGGGAGCATCTGGGGCCAACGTCCTGACTTTC. Its translation is CSVEIAGASGANVLTF.

The V gene is TRBV6-1, the J gene TRBJ2-7; D may be TRBD1 (6 bases). V lost 6 bases, J lost 2 bases, and 8 bases lay in between. Germline CDR1 MNHNS, CDR2 SASEGT. This CDR3 region has 12 residues. The CDR3 region has the DNA TGTGCCAGCAGACAGGGCGCCTACGAGCAGTACTTC. Translated: CASRQGAYEQYF.

The CDR3 sequence is CASGLVRDRVKLKSSGANVLTF. CDR3 coding DNA: TGTGCTAGTGGTTTGGTCCGGGACAGGGTAAAATTGAAGAGCTCTGGGGCCAACGTCCTGACTTTC. The rearrangement joins TRBV12-5 to TRBJ2-6, with 9 bases that match TRBD1. Germline-derived CDR1 and CDR2 are LGHNT and FRNRAP. Losses at the gene ends were 0 bases for V and 0 bases for J; bases not matched to a gene: 15. The CDR3 loop spans 22 amino acids.

The chain recombines TRBV6-1 with TRBJ1-2; 8 bases agree with TRBD1. J gave up 8 bases and V 6 bases, and 5 bases lay outside the gene matches. Germline CDR1 is MNHNS and CDR2 is SASEGT. This CDR3 region has 12 residues. The CDR3 bases are TGTGCCAGCAGGAGGGACAGGTACGGCTACACCTTC. This translates into CASRRDRYGYTF.

The rearrangement uses TRBV11-2 and TRBJ2-3; unclear D gene. This CDR3 has 15 residues. Trimming took off 4 bases at V and 4 bases at J, with 15 bases between the two ends. From germline, CDR1 is SGHAT and CDR2 FQNNGV. The CDR3 is CASSSLSVAPDTQYF. The CDR3 DNA sequence: TGTGCCAGCAGCTCGCTCTCGGTAGCCCCAGATACGCAGTATTTT.

This sequence joins TRBV6-6 and TRBJ2-7; 7 nucleotides align to TRBD1. Germline lookup yields CDR1 MNHNY and CDR2 SVGAGI (reference sequence). There are 13 residues in the CDR3. V lost 6 bases, J lost 0 bases, and 2 bases stayed unmatched. CDR3 nucleotides: TGTGCCAGCAGCCGACAGGGCTCCTACGAGCAGTACTTC. Its translation is CASSRQGSYEQYF.

The chain is built from TRBV27 and TRBJ2-1; D may be TRBD2 (5 bases). Germline values: CDR1 MNHEY, CDR2 SMNVEV (reference sequence). The CDR3 is made up of 14 amino acids. The V end lost 5 bases, the J end lost 6 bases, and 14 bases lay between the germline ends. For the CDR3, the DNA is TGTGCCAGCAGTGGGGAGACCCCGCCCAATGAGCAGTTCTTC. It codes for CASSGETPPNEQFF.